This T cell receptor beta chain was identified in a study of T cells expressing NK-cell markers. Study-wide findings and caveats: Topping the CD3+CD56-NKG2C+ fraction as well were these clonotypes, in a handful of donors.

This CDR3 region has 15 residues. Per the germline V gene, CDR1 is SQVTM and CDR2 is ANQGSEA. Details on this clonotype: No antigen is known for it.

TCR beta libraries carry UMIs added by 5'RACE template switching. TCRdb reprocessed the 5' RACE reads, keeping one entry per CDR3 protein, no DNA. The sample table sets out 30,000 or so distinct CDR3 sequences. The source material was blood T cells: a sorted CD56 or NKG2C T cell subset, CD4+ or CD8+ T cells, or bulk PBMC T cells (not recorded which). The V call is TRBV29-1, the J call TRBJ2-2; TCRdb names TRBD1, which stays unverified in the absence of DNA. The clonotype comes from a woman aged 18 to 69 in good health. The CDR3 here is CSAYIRDRDTGELFF.